This T cell receptor beta chain was recovered during a study of T-cell memory formation after mild COVID-19. Study-level information: Largely, TCR clusters stayed within a single donor.

V was clipped by 3 bases and J by 0 bases; unmatched bases: 3. The CDR3 has 15 residues. The germline CDR1 and CDR2 sequences are SGHVS and FQNEAQ. TCRdb reanalysed the 5' RACE reads using MiXCR and keeps one entry per CDR3 protein. The table lists some 160,000 distinct CDR3 sequences, less than 40% of them singletons. This clonotype appeared a few times. This rearrangement joins TRBV7-8 to TRBJ2-3; 7 bases map to TRBD2. The sequenced material came from PBMCs or a T cell subset sorted from them (not recorded which). The origin of this receptor is an adult woman who had mild COVID-19 (a few samples of this study predate the infection). Cell type and time point are not known. This chain's CDR3 is CASSFYSGSTDTQYF. The CDR3 DNA reads as TGTGCCAGCAGCTTTTATAGCGGGAGCACAGATACGCAGTATTTT.